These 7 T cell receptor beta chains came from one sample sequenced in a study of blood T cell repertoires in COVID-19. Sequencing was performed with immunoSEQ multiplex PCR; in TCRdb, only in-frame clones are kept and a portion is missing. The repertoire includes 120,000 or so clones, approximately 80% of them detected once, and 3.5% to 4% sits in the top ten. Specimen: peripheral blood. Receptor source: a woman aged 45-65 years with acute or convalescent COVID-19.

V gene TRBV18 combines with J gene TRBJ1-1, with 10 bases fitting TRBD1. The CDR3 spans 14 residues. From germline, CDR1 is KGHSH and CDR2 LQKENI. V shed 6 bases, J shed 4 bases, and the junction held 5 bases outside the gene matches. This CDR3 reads CASSRQGAGTEAFF. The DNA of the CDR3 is TGTGCCAGCTCCCGACAGGGGGCAGGCACTGAAGCTTTCTTT. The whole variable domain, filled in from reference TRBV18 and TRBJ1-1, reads NAGVMQNPRHLVRRRGQEARLRCSPMKGHSHVYWYRQLPEEGLKFMVYLQKENIIDESGMPKERFSAEFPKEGPSILRIQQVVRGDSAAYFCASSRQGAGTEAFFGQGTRLTVV.

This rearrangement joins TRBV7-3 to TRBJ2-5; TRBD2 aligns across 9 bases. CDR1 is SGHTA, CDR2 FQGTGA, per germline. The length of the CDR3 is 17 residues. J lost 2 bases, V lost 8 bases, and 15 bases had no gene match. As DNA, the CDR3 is TGTGCCAGCGCCCGGGCTCTGGCTAGCGGGACTCAAGAGACCCAGTACTTC. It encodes CASARALASGTQETQYF.

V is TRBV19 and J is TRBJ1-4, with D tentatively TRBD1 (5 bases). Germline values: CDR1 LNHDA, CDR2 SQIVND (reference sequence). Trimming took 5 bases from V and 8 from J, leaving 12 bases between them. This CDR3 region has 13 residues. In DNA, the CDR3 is TGTGCCAGTAGTCGTGGGACTCTGGAAAAACTGTTTTTT. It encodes CASSRGTLEKLFF.

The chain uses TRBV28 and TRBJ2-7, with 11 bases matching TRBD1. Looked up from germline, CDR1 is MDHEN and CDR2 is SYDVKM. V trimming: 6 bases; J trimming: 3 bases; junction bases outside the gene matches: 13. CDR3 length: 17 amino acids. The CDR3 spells CASSPPKGTGGRYEQYF. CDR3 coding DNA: TGTGCCAGCAGCCCCCCTAAAGGGACAGGGGGACGCTACGAGCAGTACTTC.

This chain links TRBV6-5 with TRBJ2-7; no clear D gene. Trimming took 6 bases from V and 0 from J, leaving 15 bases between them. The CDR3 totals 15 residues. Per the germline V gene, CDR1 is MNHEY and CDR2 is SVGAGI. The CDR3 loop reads CASSHSGSSSYEQYF. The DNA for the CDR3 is TGTGCCAGCAGCCATTCAGGCAGCAGCTCCTACGAGCAGTACTTC.

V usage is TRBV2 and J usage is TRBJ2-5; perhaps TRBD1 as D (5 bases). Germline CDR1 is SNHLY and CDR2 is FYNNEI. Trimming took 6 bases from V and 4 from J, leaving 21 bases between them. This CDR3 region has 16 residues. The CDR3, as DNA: TGTGCCAGCAGCAAATCAGTCCAGGGTATTAGAGAGACCCAGTACTTC. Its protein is CASSKSVQGIRETQYF.

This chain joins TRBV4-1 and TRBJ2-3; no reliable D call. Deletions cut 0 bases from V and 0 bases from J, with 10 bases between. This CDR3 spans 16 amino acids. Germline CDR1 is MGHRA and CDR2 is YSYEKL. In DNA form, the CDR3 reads TGCGCCAGCAGCCAAGAGCCGCGGAGTAGCACAGATACGCAGTATTTT. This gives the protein CASSQEPRSSTDTQYF.